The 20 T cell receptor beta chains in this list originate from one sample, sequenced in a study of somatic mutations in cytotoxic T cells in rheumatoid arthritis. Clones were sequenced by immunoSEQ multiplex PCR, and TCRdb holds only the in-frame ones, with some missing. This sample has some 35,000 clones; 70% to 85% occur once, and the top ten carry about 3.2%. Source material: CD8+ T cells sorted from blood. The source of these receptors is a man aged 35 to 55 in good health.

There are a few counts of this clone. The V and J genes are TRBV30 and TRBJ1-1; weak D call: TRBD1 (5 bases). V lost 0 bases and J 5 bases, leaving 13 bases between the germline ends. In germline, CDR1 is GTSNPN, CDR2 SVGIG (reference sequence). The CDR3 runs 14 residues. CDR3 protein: CAWSVPGRRTEAFF. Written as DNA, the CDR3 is TGTGCCTGGAGTGTACCGGGACGGAGGACTGAAGCTTTCTTT.

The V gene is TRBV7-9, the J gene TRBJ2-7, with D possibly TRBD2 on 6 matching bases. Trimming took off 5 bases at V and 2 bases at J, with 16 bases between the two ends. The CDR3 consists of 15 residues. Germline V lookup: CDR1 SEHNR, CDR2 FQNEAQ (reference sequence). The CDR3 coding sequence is TGTGCCAGCAGCCCCCAGGGACTGGGCCCCTACGAGCAGTACTTC. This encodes CASSPQGLGPYEQYF.

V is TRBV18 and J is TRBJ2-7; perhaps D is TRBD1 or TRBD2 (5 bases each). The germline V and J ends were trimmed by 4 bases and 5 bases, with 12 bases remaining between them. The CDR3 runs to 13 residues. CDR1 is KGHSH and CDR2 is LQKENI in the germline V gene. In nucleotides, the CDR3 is TGTGCCAGCTCACGGGGACCAAGGGACGAGCAGTACTTC. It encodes CASSRGPRDEQYF.

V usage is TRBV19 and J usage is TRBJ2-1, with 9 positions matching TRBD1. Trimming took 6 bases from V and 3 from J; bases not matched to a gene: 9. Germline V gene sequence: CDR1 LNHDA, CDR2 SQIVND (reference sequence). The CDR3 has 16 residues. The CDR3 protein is CASSLGGQGRYNEQFF. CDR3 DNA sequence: TGTGCCAGTAGCCTGGGGGGACAGGGCCGCTACAATGAGCAGTTCTTC.

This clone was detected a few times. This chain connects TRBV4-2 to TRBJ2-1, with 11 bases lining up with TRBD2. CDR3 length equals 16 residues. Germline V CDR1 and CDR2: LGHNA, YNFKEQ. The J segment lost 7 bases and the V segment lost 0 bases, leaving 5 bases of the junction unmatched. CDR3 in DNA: TGTGCCAGCAGCCAAGAGGAGGCTAGCGGGGGGAATGAGCAGTTCTTC. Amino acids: CASSQEEASGGNEQFF.

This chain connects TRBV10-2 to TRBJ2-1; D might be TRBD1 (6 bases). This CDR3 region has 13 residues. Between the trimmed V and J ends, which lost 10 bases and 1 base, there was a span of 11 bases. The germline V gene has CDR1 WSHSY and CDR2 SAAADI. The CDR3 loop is CATTGTSYNEQFF. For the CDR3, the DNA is TGCGCCACCACAGGGACATCCTACAATGAGCAGTTCTTC.

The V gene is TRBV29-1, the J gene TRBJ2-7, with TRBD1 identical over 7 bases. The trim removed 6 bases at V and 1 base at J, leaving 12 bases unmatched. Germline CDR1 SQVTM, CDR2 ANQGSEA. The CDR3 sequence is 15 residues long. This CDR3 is CSVVGGTVPSYEQYF. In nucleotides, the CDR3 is TGCAGCGTGGTTGGTGGGACAGTTCCTTCCTACGAGCAGTACTTC.

The DNA of the CDR3 is TGTGCCAGCAGCGAAAGTGTGGCCGGGCTATACAATGAGCAGTTCTTC. This encodes CASSESVAGLYNEQFF. The chain joins TRBV6-1 to TRBJ2-1; D is undetermined. There are 16 residues in the CDR3. CDR1 and CDR2 (germline): MNHNS, SASEGT. Deletions cut 6 bases from V and 4 bases from J, with 19 bases between.

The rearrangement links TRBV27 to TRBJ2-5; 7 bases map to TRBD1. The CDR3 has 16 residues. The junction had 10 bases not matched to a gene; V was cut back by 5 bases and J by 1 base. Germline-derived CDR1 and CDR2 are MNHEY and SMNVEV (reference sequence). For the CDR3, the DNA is TGTGCCAGCAGTCCCAGGGGGAGCGCCCGCCAAGAGACCCAGTACTTC. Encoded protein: CASSPRGSARQETQYF.

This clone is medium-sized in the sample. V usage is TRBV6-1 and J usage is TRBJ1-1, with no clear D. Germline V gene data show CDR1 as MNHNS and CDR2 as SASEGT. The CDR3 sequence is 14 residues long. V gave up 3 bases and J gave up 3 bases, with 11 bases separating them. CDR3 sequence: CASSEGLDYTEAFF. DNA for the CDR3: TGTGCCAGCAGTGAGGGGTTGGATTACACTGAAGCTTTCTTT.

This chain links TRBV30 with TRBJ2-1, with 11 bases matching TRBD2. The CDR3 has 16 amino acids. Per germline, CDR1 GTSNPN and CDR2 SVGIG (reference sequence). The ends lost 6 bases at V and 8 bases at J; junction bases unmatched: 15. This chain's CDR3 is CACPLLASGRYDEQFF. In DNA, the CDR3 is TGTGCCTGCCCCCTGCTCGCTAGCGGGAGGTACGATGAGCAGTTCTTC.

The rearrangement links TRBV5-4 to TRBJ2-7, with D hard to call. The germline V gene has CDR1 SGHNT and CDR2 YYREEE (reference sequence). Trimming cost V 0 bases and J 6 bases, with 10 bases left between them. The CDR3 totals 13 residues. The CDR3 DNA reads TGTGCCAGCAGCTTGGGTTTAGTAGGCGAGCAGTACTTC. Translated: CASSLGLVGEQYF. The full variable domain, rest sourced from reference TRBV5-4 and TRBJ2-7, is ETGVTQSPTHLIKTRGQQVTLRCSSQSGHNTVSWYQQALGQGPQFIFQYYREEENGRGNFPPRFSGLQFPNYSSELNVNALELDDSALYLCASSLGLVGEQYFGPGTRLTVT.

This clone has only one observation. The CDR3 loop is CASRPLGTADGELFF. The CDR3 bases are TGTGCCAGCAGGCCACTAGGAACGGCGGACGGGGAGCTGTTTTTT. V is TRBV11-2 and J is TRBJ2-2, with D maybe TRBD2 (5 bases). V was cut by 6 bases and J by 7 bases, with 18 bases left in between. In germline, CDR1 is SGHAT, CDR2 FQNNGV. The CDR3 length is 15 residues. Filled out from reference TRBV11-2 and TRBJ2-2, the complete variable domain reads EAGVAQSPRYKIIEKRQSVAFWCNPISGHATLYWYQQILGQGPKLLIQFQNNGVVDDSQLPKDRFSAERLKGVDSTLKIQPAKLEDSAVYLCASRPLGTADGELFFGEGSRLTVL.

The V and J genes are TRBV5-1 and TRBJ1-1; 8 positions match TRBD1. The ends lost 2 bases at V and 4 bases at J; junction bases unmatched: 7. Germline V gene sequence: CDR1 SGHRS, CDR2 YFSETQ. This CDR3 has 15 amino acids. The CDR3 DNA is TGCGCCAGCAGCTTTGGACAGGGAAGCGTCACTGAAGCTTTCTTT. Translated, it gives CASSFGQGSVTEAFF.

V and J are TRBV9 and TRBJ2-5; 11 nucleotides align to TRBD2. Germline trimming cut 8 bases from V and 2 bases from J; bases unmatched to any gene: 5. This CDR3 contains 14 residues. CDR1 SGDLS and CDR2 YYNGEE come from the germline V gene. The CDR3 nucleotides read TGTGCCAGTTCGACTAGCGGGGTACAAGAGACCCAGTACTTC. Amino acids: CASSTSGVQETQYF. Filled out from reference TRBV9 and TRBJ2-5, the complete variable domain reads DSGVTQTPKHLITATGQRVTLRCSPRSGDLSVYWYQQSLDQGLQFLIQYYNGEERAKGNILERFSAQQFPDLHSELNLSSLELGDSALYFCASSTSGVQETQYFGPGTRLLVL.

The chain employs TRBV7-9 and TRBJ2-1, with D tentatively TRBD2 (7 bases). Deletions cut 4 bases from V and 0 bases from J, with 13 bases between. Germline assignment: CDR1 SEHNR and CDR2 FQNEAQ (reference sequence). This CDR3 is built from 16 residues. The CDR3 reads CASSSGEGSSYNEQFF. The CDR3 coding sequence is TGTGCCAGCAGCTCAGGGGAGGGTAGCTCCTACAATGAGCAGTTCTTC. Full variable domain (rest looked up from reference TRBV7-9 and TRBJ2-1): DTGVSQNPRHKITKRGQNVTFRCDPISEHNRLYWYRQTLGQGPEFLTYFQNEAQLEKSRLLSDRFSAERPKGSFSTLEIQRTEQGDSAMYLCASSSGEGSSYNEQFFGPGTRLTVL.

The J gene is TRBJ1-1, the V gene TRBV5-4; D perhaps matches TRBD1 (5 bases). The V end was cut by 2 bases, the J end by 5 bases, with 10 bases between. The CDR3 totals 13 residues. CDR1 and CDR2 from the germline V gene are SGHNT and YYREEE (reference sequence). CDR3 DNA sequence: TGTGCCAGCAGCTTTCAGGGCGGAACTGAAGCTTTCTTT. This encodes CASSFQGGTEAFF.

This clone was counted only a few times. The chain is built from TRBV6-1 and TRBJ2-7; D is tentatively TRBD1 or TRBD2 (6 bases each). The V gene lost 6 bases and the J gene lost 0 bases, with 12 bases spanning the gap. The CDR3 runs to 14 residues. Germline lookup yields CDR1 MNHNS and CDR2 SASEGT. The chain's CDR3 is CASRPGGSSYEQYF. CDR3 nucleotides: TGTGCCAGCAGGCCCGGGGGCAGCTCCTACGAGCAGTACTTC.

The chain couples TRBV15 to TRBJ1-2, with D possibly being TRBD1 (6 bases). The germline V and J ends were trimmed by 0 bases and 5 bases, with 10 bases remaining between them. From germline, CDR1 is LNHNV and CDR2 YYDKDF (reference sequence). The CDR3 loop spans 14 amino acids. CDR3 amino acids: CATSRDRGEYGYTF. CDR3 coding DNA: TGTGCCACCAGCAGAGATAGGGGGGAGTATGGCTACACCTTC.

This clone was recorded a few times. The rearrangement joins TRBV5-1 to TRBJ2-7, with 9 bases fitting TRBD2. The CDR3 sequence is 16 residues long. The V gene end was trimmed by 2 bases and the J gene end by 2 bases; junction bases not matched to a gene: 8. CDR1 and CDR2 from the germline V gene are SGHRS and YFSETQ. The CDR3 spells CASSFPRREGTYEQYF. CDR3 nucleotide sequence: TGCGCCAGCAGCTTTCCGCGGCGGGAGGGAACCTACGAGCAGTACTTC. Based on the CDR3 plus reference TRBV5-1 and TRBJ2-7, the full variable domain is KAGVTQTPRYLIKTRGQQVTLSCSPISGHRSVSWYQQTPGQGLQFLFEYFSETQRNKGNFPGRFSGRQFSNSRSEMNVSTLELGDSALYLCASSFPRREGTYEQYFGPGTRLTVT.